This is a list of T cell receptor beta chains from one sample in a study of T cell responses to AZD1222 COVID-19 vaccine. TCRdb's table, derived via immunoSEQ multiplex PCR, lists solely in-frame clones and lacks some. The table lists 82,000 or so clones, 90% to 95% of them singletons. Here the sequenced sample was peripheral blood, taken on day 0 of AZD1222 vaccination. Source of these receptors: an adult in good health. The CDR3 runs from the conserved cysteine through the conserved F or W. A D gene is named only where the DNA matches it firmly. Only some rows state a clone size, as once, few, many or a class for expanded clones.

clone_size,j_call,v_call,d_call,cdr3_aa,cdr3_nt
few,TRBJ2-2,TRBV4-2,TRBD2,CASSQVISGGTGELFF,TGTGCCAGCAGCCAAGTTATTAGCGGGGGCACCGGGGAGCTGTTTTTT
few,TRBJ1-2,TRBV6-5,NA,CASSYSEVVPANF,TGTGCCAGCAGTTACTCGGAAGTGGTCCCAGCCAACTTC
few,TRBJ2-7,TRBV5-1,NA,CASSFYGDSYEQYF,TGCGCCAGCAGCTTTTACGGGGATTCCTACGAGCAGTACTTC
NA,TRBJ1-2,TRBV28,NA,CASSETGTWTYGYTF,TGTGCCAGCAGTGAAACCGGGACATGGACCTATGGCTACACCTTC
NA,TRBJ2-1,TRBV18,NA,CASSLTTRLIAGGSYNEQFF,TGTGCCAGCTCACTTACGACTAGATTGATAGCCGGTGGCTCCTACAATGAGCAGTTCTTC
NA,TRBJ2-3,TRBV15,TRBD2,CATSRAEGLAGSLNNTDTQYF,TGTGCCACCAGCAGAGCCGAAGGACTAGCGGGGTCCCTCAACAACACAGATACGCAGTATTTT
NA,TRBJ1-2,TRBV6-5,TRBD1,CASREGQSYGYTF,TGTGCCAGCAGGGAGGGACAGAGCTATGGCTACACCTTC
NA,TRBJ1-6,TRBV2,NA,CASTRIRGGNSPLHF,TGTGCCAGCACTCGGATAAGGGGTGGGAATTCACCCCTCCACTTT
NA,TRBJ1-3,TRBV10-3,NA,CAISESSENTIYF,TGTGCCATCAGTGAGTCGAGTGAAAACACCATATATTTT
NA,TRBJ1-2,TRBV5-1,NA,CASSLASQAGVGYTF,TGCGCCAGCAGCTTGGCATCCCAGGCGGGAGTTGGCTACACCTTC
NA,TRBJ2-7,TRBV24-1,TRBD1,CATSAGTGGMGEQYF,TGTGCCACCAGTGCCGGGACAGGGGGTATGGGCGAGCAGTACTTC
once,TRBJ1-2,TRBV29-1,NA,CSVVGGGYTF,TGCAGCGTTGTTGGAGGTGGCTACACCTTC
NA,TRBJ1-1,TRBV7-2,NA,CASSPPGHPNTEAFF,TGTGCCAGCAGCCCCCCGGGACACCCGAACACTGAAGCTTTCTTT
NA,TRBJ2-2,TRBV7-2,TRBD1,CASSSQGISSTGELFF,TGTGCCAGCAGCTCACAGGGGATTAGTAGCACCGGGGAGCTGTTTTTT
NA,TRBJ2-1,TRBV27,NA,CASSLWGRSSYNEQFF,TGTGCCAGCAGTTTATGGGGACGGAGCTCCTACAATGAGCAGTTCTTC
NA,TRBJ1-3,TRBV6-6,TRBD1,CASRGDSSSGNTIYF,TGTGCCAGCAGAGGGGACAGCAGCTCTGGAAACACCATATATTTT